This TCR beta chain came from a study of blood T cell repertoires in COVID-19. The assay was immunoSEQ multiplex PCR, and TCRdb's table has in-frame clones only and misses some. The sample records about 230,000 clones, 86% being singletons. V lost 1 base and J lost 2, with 9 bases in between. The germline V gene encodes CDR1 MDHEN and CDR2 SYDVKM. The CDR3 runs 15 residues. Sequencing was done on a sample of peripheral blood. The chain employs TRBV28 and TRBJ1-3; D is perhaps TRBD1 (5 bases). The sequence was obtained from a man aged 45-65 years with COVID-19, enrolled during active disease. The DNA for the CDR3 is TGTGCCAGCAGTTTATCCACGGGGGCTGGAAACACCATATATTTT. Translated: CASSLSTGAGNTIYF. Filled out from reference TRBV28 and TRBJ1-3, the complete variable domain reads DVKVTQSSRYLVKRTGEKVFLECVQDMDHENMFWYRQDPGLGLRLIYFSYDVKMKEKGDIPEGYSVSREKKERFSLILESASTNQTSMYLCASSLSTGAGNTIYFGEGSWLTVV.